The 3 T cell receptor beta chains listed next were all sequenced from one sample in a study of blood T cell repertoires in COVID-19. TCRdb's copy holds only in-frame clones and misses some; the assay was immunoSEQ multiplex PCR. Among about 320,000 clones listed, 65% to 90% were seen once. The sequenced sample consisted of peripheral blood. All receptors come from a human donor in a cohort sampled during active COVID-19.

The V gene is TRBV5-4, the J gene TRBJ2-3; 9 bases are shared with TRBD2. Per the germline V gene, CDR1 is SGHNT and CDR2 is YYREEE (reference sequence). V lost 2 bases, J lost 2 bases, and 6 bases stayed unmatched. The CDR3 is made up of 16 amino acids. The CDR3 sequence is CASSFQRGANTDTQYF. The CDR3 nucleotides are TGTGCCAGCAGCTTCCAGCGGGGGGCCAACACAGATACGCAGTATTTT.

The V and J genes are TRBV4-1 and TRBJ2-1; 10 bases fit TRBD2. The ends lost 9 bases at V and 5 bases at J; junction bases unmatched: 1. There are 12 residues in the CDR3. Germline V gene lookup returns CDR1 MGHRA and CDR2 YSYEKL. CDR3 in DNA: TGCGCCAGGCTAGCGGGGGACAATGAGCAGTTCTTC. Translation: CARLAGDNEQFF.

This clone was observed a few times. CDR3: CASARTGGNEQYF. DNA of the CDR3: TGTGCCAGCGCCCGGACAGGGGGTAACGAGCAGTACTTC. The rearrangement links TRBV7-2 to TRBJ2-7; 10 bases align to TRBD1. The CDR3 sequence is 13 residues long. The germline CDR1 and CDR2 sequences are SGHTA and FQGNSA. After removal of 8 bases from V and 5 bases from J, the junction contained 6 bases not matched to a gene.